This is a list of T cell receptor beta chains from one sample in a study of blood T cell repertoires in COVID-19. Data came from immunoSEQ multiplex PCR; TCRdb stores just in-frame clones and leaves some out. This table has about 220,000 clones, around 82% appearing once. Source material: peripheral blood. These TCRs come from a woman aged 25 to 39 who had recovered from COVID-19. Both conserved end residues are part of each CDR3. Fields, in order: D gene, V gene, J gene, clone size, CDR3 DNA, CDR3 protein. The D gene is left open where the match is weak. Clone sizes are given selectively: once, few, many, or a class where the clone is expanded.

D: TRBD2
V: TRBV24-1
J: TRBJ2-1
size: .
DNA: TGTGCCACCAGTGATGTGGGCGGGAGGGGCGGTGAGCAGTTCTTC
CDR3: CATSDVGGRGGEQFF

D: .
V: TRBV12-3/TRBV12-4
J: TRBJ1-1
size: .
DNA: TGTGCCAGCAGCGGAGGCCCTGAAGCTTTCTTT
CDR3: CASSGGPEAFF

D: TRBD1
V: TRBV4-1
J: TRBJ1-1
size: few
DNA: TGCGCCAGCAGGGGGACAGAGGAAGCTTTCTTT
CDR3: CASRGTEEAFF

D: .
V: TRBV19
J: TRBJ2-7
size: .
DNA: TGTGCCAGTAGCCCTAGCGCCTACGAGCAGTACTTC
CDR3: CASSPSAYEQYF

D: .
V: TRBV3-1/TRBV3-2
J: TRBJ2-2
size: .
DNA: TGTGCCAGCAGTCCTGACAATGGGCCCGGGGAGCTGTTTTTT
CDR3: CASSPDNGPGELFF

D: .
V: TRBV28
J: TRBJ1-2
size: once
DNA: TGTGCCAGCAGTTTGACAGACAATGGCTACACCTTC
CDR3: CASSLTDNGYTF

D: .
V: TRBV18
J: TRBJ1-2
size: .
DNA: TGTGCCAGCTCACCACCGGTTCGGGGAGGTAACTATGGCTACACCTTC
CDR3: CASSPPVRGGNYGYTF

D: .
V: TRBV19
J: TRBJ2-1
size: medium-sized
DNA: TGTGCCAGTAGTATGGAGGGGTGGGATGAGCAGTTCTTC
CDR3: CASSMEGWDEQFF

D: .
V: TRBV7-9
J: TRBJ1-2
size: .
DNA: TGTGCCAGCAGCCCGACAGCGAACTATGGCTACACCTTC
CDR3: CASSPTANYGYTF

D: .
V: TRBV11-2
J: TRBJ2-3
size: .
DNA: TGTGCCAGCAGCTTAGCCCCCGGGAGCACAGATACGCAGTATTTT
CDR3: CASSLAPGSTDTQYF

D: .
V: TRBV10-1
J: TRBJ1-5
size: .
DNA: TGCGCCAGGACAACGTCCCAGCATTTT
CDR3: CARTTSQHF

D: .
V: TRBV19
J: TRBJ2-2
size: .
DNA: TGTGCCAGTAGTGTCCAGGGAATCGGCGGGGAGCTGTTTTTT
CDR3: CASSVQGIGGELFF

D: TRBD1
V: TRBV4-1
J: TRBJ1-5
size: .
DNA: TGCGCCAGCAGCCAAGTTGTGACAGGGGGGAACAATCAGCCCCAGCATTTT
CDR3: CASSQVVTGGNNQPQHF

D: .
V: TRBV2
J: TRBJ1-5
size: .
DNA: TGTGCCAGCAGTACGACGGGGGTGGGGAATCAGCCCCAGCATTTT
CDR3: CASSTTGVGNQPQHF

D: TRBD1
V: TRBV4-1
J: TRBJ1-4
size: .
DNA: TGCGCCAGCAGCCAAGAGACAGGACAGGGGCGGGAAAAACTGTTTTTT
CDR3: CASSQETGQGREKLFF

D: TRBD1
V: TRBV2
J: TRBJ2-1
size: .
DNA: TGTGCCAGCATGGTATCGTCAGGGGGCAAGAATGAGCAGTTCTTC
CDR3: CASMVSSGGKNEQFF

D: .
V: TRBV19
J: TRBJ1-1
size: .
DNA: TGTGCCAGTAGTACCCCCAGGGATGGCAACACTGAAGCTTTCTTT
CDR3: CASSTPRDGNTEAFF

D: .
V: TRBV24-1
J: TRBJ2-5
size: .
DNA: TGTGCCACCAGTGCCGGGTACCAAGAGACCCAGTACTTC
CDR3: CATSAGYQETQYF

D: .
V: TRBV7-2
J: TRBJ2-1
size: .
DNA: TGTGCCAGCAGCTTTGCTAGCACCTACAATGAGCAGTTCTTC
CDR3: CASSFASTYNEQFF

D: TRBD1
V: TRBV7-3
J: TRBJ1-1
size: .
DNA: TGTGCCAGCAGCTTGACAGGGAGGAACACTGAAGCTTTCTTT
CDR3: CASSLTGRNTEAFF

D: .
V: TRBV28
J: TRBJ2-7
size: .
DNA: TGTGCCAGCAGCGCGACAGAATCCTACGAGCAGTACTTC
CDR3: CASSATESYEQYF